One and the same sample provided the 14 T cell receptor beta chains below, sequenced in a study of TIL therapy for anti-PD-1-resistant metastatic lung cancer. This sample's time point: pre-treatment sample, taken before nivolumab and TIL therapy. The libraries were made with immunoSEQ v3. The protocol was immunoSEQ multiplex PCR, while the TCRdb copy is restricted to in-frame clones and leaves out a portion. The table shows 16,000 or so clones, with under 80% occurring only once. This specimen consisted of blood, obtained at baseline. The receptors shown here come from a person aged 25 to 85 with non-small cell lung cancer.

This clone came up once. The chain combines TRBV14 with TRBJ2-1; D assignment may be TRBD1 or TRBD2 (5 bases each). With 1 base removed from V and 3 bases from J, the gap between germline ends came to 10 bases. The CDR3 extends over 15 amino acids. Germline CDR1 reads SGHDN; CDR2 reads FVKESK. The CDR3 region is CASSQGDLFYNEQFF. The DNA of the CDR3 is TGTGCCAGCAGCCAAGGGGACCTCTTCTACAATGAGCAGTTCTTC.

V and J are TRBV4-3 and TRBJ2-2; TRBD1 matches at 9 bases. The ends lost 2 bases at V and 6 bases at J; junction bases unmatched: 4. This CDR3 has 15 residues. CDR1 and CDR2 from the germline V gene are LGHNA and YSLEER. The CDR3 sequence is CASSQWDRAPGELFF. For the CDR3, the DNA is TGCGCCAGCAGCCAATGGGACAGGGCTCCCGGGGAGCTGTTTTTT.

The chain is built from TRBV4-1 and TRBJ2-5; a possible D gene is TRBD2 (6 bases). CDR1 MGHRA and CDR2 YSYEKL come from the germline V gene. With 0 bases removed from V and 13 bases from J, the gap between germline ends came to 12 bases. The CDR3 has 12 amino acids. The CDR3 sequence is CASSQDLLAPYF. CDR3 bases: TGCGCCAGCAGCCAAGATCTCCTAGCGCCGTACTTC.

V gene TRBV6-6 combines with J gene TRBJ2-7; no reliable D call. Germline loops: CDR1 MNHNY, CDR2 SVGAGI (reference sequence). The CDR3 length is 12 residues. V was shortened by 3 bases and J by 7 bases, with 10 bases between the two germline ends. CDR3 in DNA: TGTGCCAGCAGTTATGTTTTAAGAGAGCAGTACTTC. Amino acid sequence: CASSYVLREQYF.

The CDR3 DNA follows: TGTGCCAGCAGCTTAAGACAGGTCACCGGGATTTTAGGCCTCCACTTT. Translated, it gives CASSLRQVTGILGLHF. The genes are TRBV7-8 and TRBJ1-6, with D tentatively TRBD1 (6 bases). The CDR3 contains 16 residues. V was shortened by 2 bases and J by 15 bases, with 23 bases between the two germline ends. Germline lookup yields CDR1 SGHVS and CDR2 FQNEAQ.

This clone was seen only once. The chain uses TRBV20-1 and TRBJ1-1; no clear D. Per germline, CDR1 DFQATT and CDR2 SNEGSKA (reference sequence). This CDR3 is 11 amino acids long. Trimming stripped 5 bases from V and 4 bases from J, with 8 bases between. The CDR3 nucleotides read TGCAGTGCTTTCCAGACCACTGAAGCTTTCTTT. Translating it yields CSAFQTTEAFF.

The V and J genes are TRBV4-3 and TRBJ1-2; D gene unclear. The V gene lost 4 bases and the J gene lost 4 bases, with 16 bases spanning the gap. Germline V gives CDR1 LGHNA, CDR2 YSLEER. The length of the CDR3 is 15 residues. The CDR3 bases are TGCGCCAGCAGCCTGGAATTAGGGAGAACCTATGGCTACACCTTC. It is translated as CASSLELGRTYGYTF.

Comment on this clone: The junction and the germline gene differ at one end; a read error may be behind it. The sample contains more than one DNA sequence encoding this CDR3. CDR3 bases: TGTGCCAGCAGCTTAGTTCAGGGGGCCAAGGGGAACTATGGTTACACCTTC. Amino acid sequence: CASSLVQGAKGNYGYTF. J is TRBJ1-2 and V is TRBV13, with 8 nucleotides matching TRBD1. The CDR3 totals 17 residues. Germline CDR1 reads PRHDT; CDR2 reads FYEKMQ (reference sequence).

The V gene is TRBV19, the J gene TRBJ2-4; D perhaps matches TRBD2 (5 bases). The V gene's germline CDR1 is LNHDA and CDR2 SQIVND (reference sequence). Trimming pared 8 bases from V and 6 bases from J, leaving 14 bases between. This CDR3 region has 13 residues. The CDR3 region has the DNA TGTGCCAGTCGCCGAGGGTGGGGAAACATTCAGTACTTC. Amino acid sequence: CASRRGWGNIQYF.

This clone has more than one count but fewer than ten. The V and J genes are TRBV4-1 and TRBJ1-3; possible D gene TRBD1, 5 bases. The CDR3 runs to 15 residues. The V gene's germline CDR1 is MGHRA and CDR2 YSYEKL. V lost 7 bases and J lost 3, with 16 bases in between. The CDR3 coding sequence is TGCGCCAGCACCCTTGAGCAGGGATTTGGAAACACCATATATTTT. Translated, it gives CASTLEQGFGNTIYF.

This chain uses TRBV5-5 with TRBJ2-3; 9 nucleotides line up with TRBD2. With 7 bases clipped from V and 4 bases from J, the junction kept 10 bases outside the gene matches. This CDR3 has 15 amino acids. The germline V gene has CDR1 SGHKS and CDR2 YYEKEE (reference sequence). CDR3 loop: CASSGELAGPDTQYF. Written as DNA, the CDR3 is TGTGCCAGCTCGGGTGAGCTAGCGGGGCCAGATACGCAGTATTTT.

The V and J genes are TRBV6-5 and TRBJ2-3, with a weak D call TRBD2 (6 bases). Germline-derived CDR1 and CDR2 are MNHEY and SVGAGI. V was clipped by 6 bases and J by 0 bases, with 10 bases between them. This CDR3 contains 14 residues. Here the CDR3 reads CASRFSGSTDTQYF. CDR3 nucleotides: TGTGCCAGCAGGTTTAGCGGAAGCACAGATACGCAGTATTTT.

This clone was found once. The chain couples TRBV4-1 to TRBJ2-5; TRBD1 matches 7 bases. The CDR3 length is 16 residues. Germline lookup yields CDR1 MGHRA and CDR2 YSYEKL. The junction had 10 bases not matched to a gene; V was cut back by 1 base and J by 5 bases. The CDR3 sequence is CASSQGLQGLLETQYF. CDR3 DNA: TGCGCCAGCAGCCAAGGTTTACAGGGGTTGTTGGAGACCCAGTACTTC.

This chain connects TRBV7-3 to TRBJ2-3; maybe TRBD2 (6 bases). Trimming removed 4 bases from V and 2 bases from J, with 10 bases in between. The CDR3 is made up of 14 amino acids. The germline CDR1 and CDR2 sequences are SGHTA and FQGTGA. The CDR3 DNA reads as TGTGCCAGCAGCTCTGGACTACTCACAGATACGCAGTATTTT. Amino acids: CASSSGLLTDTQYF.